What follows are 32 T cell receptor beta chains derived from one specimen sequenced in a study of CD4 and CD8 cells across lung adenocarcinoma regions. TCRdb re-called the PCR reads with MiXCR, one entry per CDR3 protein. The repertoire holds fewer than 4,500 distinct CDR3 sequences, with 64% as singletons. Sequenced sample: CD8+ T cells from the margin of a lung tumor. The source is a female donor with lung adenocarcinoma. The CD4 and CD8 labels of this study may be unreliable.

V gene TRBV6-1 combines with J gene TRBJ2-7, with TRBD2 matching over 7 bases. The V gene end was trimmed by 1 base and the J gene end by 1 base; junction bases not matched to a gene: 7. The CDR3 is made up of 16 amino acids. Germline V lookup: CDR1 MNHNS, CDR2 SASEGT. The CDR3 here is CASSEVGTTLSYEQYF. Here the CDR3 DNA reads TGTGCCAGCAGTGAAGTTGGGACTACTCTATCCTACGAGCAGTACTTC.

This sequence joins TRBV6-5 and TRBJ2-5, with TRBD1 identical over 7 bases. CDR1 is MNHEY and CDR2 is SVGAGI in the germline V gene. The CDR3 is 15 residues long. Unmatched junction bases numbered 14, after V lost 2 bases and J lost 11 bases. The CDR3 reads CASSYRPTGQNEQYF. Here the CDR3 DNA reads TGTGCCAGCAGTTACCGCCCGACAGGGCAGAATGAGCAGTACTTC.

The V and J genes are TRBV12-3 or TRBV12-4 and TRBJ2-5, with TRBD1 identical over 9 bases. With the DNA end fitting TRBJ2-7 better, the J assignment may be wrong. The CDR3 has 14 amino acids. The DNA of the CDR3 is TGTGCCAGCAATGAGGACAGGGGAAGCTACGAGCAGTACTTC. It specifies CASNEDRGSYEQYF.

This clonotype was seen a few times. The chain joins TRBV7-6 to TRBJ2-7; unclear D gene. The DNA end lines up better with TRBJ2-5; the J call may be wrong. Germline V gene sequence: CDR1 SGHVS, CDR2 FNYEAQ. There are 14 residues in the CDR3. In DNA, the CDR3 is TGTGCCAGCAGCTACGAGGCCGGGTGGGAGACCCAGTACTTC. It codes for CASSYEAGWETQYF.

This chain joins TRBV7-2 and TRBJ2-1; D remains ambiguous. Germline CDR1 reads SGHTA; CDR2 reads FQGNSA. The V end was cut by 5 bases, the J end by 0 bases, with 11 bases between. CDR3 size: 15 residues. As DNA, the CDR3 is TGTGCCAGCAGCCAGGCCTGGAGCTCCTACAATGAGCAGTTCTTC. Translated, it gives CASSQAWSSYNEQFF.

V usage is TRBV6-1 and J usage is TRBJ2-5, with no clear D. V lost 1 base and J lost 0, with 6 bases in between. The CDR3 runs 14 residues. Germline V gene data show CDR1 as MNHNS and CDR2 as SASEGT. CDR3 residues: CASSEGLYQETQYF. CDR3 in DNA: TGTGCCAGCAGTGAAGGCCTTTACCAAGAGACCCAGTACTTC.

This chain uses TRBV6-5 with TRBJ2-1, with TRBD1 matching over 9 bases. Matching the DNA end better, TRBJ2-7 makes the J call doubtful. The germline V gene encodes CDR1 MNHEY and CDR2 SVGAGI. This CDR3 is 14 amino acids long. The CDR3 here is CASSSRDRVHEQYF. The CDR3 DNA reads as TGTGCCAGCAGTTCCCGGGACAGGGTGCACGAGCAGTACTTC.

J is TRBJ2-1 and V is TRBV6-1; D is ambiguous. Germline V gene data show CDR1 as MNHNS and CDR2 as SASEGT. The CDR3 consists of 15 residues. With 5 bases removed from V and 4 bases from J, the gap between germline ends came to 15 bases. The CDR3 nucleotides are TGTGCCAGCAGTTACGTTCTAGACACTTACAATGAGCAGTTCTTC. Its translation is CASSYVLDTYNEQFF.

The sample holds a few counts of this clonotype. The gene calls are TRBV6-5 and TRBJ2-2; D unresolved. Per germline, CDR1 MNHEY and CDR2 SVGAGI. Trimming pared 2 bases from V and 3 bases from J, leaving 10 bases between. This CDR3 has 15 amino acids. Here the CDR3 DNA reads TGTGCCAGCAGTTACCATCGACAAGACACCGGGGAGCTGTTTTTT. It yields the protein CASSYHRQDTGELFF.

The chain joins TRBV7-6 to TRBJ2-3; D remains ambiguous. Trimming stripped 2 bases from V and 4 bases from J, with 10 bases between. From germline, CDR1 is SGHVS and CDR2 FNYEAQ. The CDR3 totals 14 residues. The CDR3 region has the DNA TGTGCCAGCAGCTTAAGAGTCGTCGCAGATACGCAGTATTTT. This gives the protein CASSLRVVADTQYF.

This clonotype was detected only a few times. J is TRBJ2-1 and V is TRBV11-2; D unclear. CDR3 length: 12 amino acids. Trimming shortened V by 5 bases and J by 10 bases, and 12 bases separated the two germline ends. Germline CDR1 SGHAT, CDR2 FQNNGV. The CDR3 loop reads CASSRPPREQFF. The CDR3 DNA reads TGTGCCAGCAGCCGACCCCCCCGGGAGCAGTTCTTC.

In this sample, this clonotype turned up a few times. The V gene is TRBV6-1, the J gene TRBJ1-1; the D is unclear. V dropped 4 bases and J dropped 0 bases, with 12 bases sitting between them. The CDR3 contains 15 residues. Germline CDR1 reads MNHNS; CDR2 reads SASEGT. The CDR3 protein is CASSAPAEMNTEAFF. The CDR3 DNA is TGTGCCAGCAGTGCCCCCGCTGAGATGAACACTGAAGCTTTCTTT.

The chain links TRBV7-9 to TRBJ2-3; 9 bases align to TRBD2. V lost 5 bases, J lost 4 bases, and 10 bases stayed unmatched. Germline CDR1 is SEHNR and CDR2 is FQNEAQ (reference sequence). CDR3 length equals 16 residues. Here the CDR3 reads CASSVPGLAGADTQYF. DNA of the CDR3: TGTGCCAGCAGCGTCCCGGGGTTAGCGGGAGCAGATACGCAGTATTTT.

In DNA, the CDR3 is TGTGCCTGCCTTCAGAAGGCAGGGAGCTCCTACGAGCAGTACTTC. Translating gives CACLQKAGSSYEQYF. The rearrangement uses TRBV6-1 and TRBJ2-5, with D perhaps given as TRBD1 or TRBD2 (5 bases each). Gene TRBJ2-7 matches the end of the DNA better, so the J call may be wrong. CDR1 is MNHNS and CDR2 is SASEGT in the germline V gene. The CDR3 contains 15 residues.

J is TRBJ2-1 and V is TRBV7-9; unclear D gene. CDR3 size: 15 residues. The germline V gene has CDR1 SEHNR and CDR2 FQNEAQ (reference sequence). V dropped 0 bases and J dropped 8 bases, with 14 bases sitting between them. In DNA form, the CDR3 reads TGTGCCAGCAGCTTAGCGCGGTTGACCGAGGATGAGCAGTTCTTC. Protein: CASSLARLTEDEQFF.

The rearrangement joins TRBV7-8 to TRBJ1-1, with a possible D match to TRBD1 (5 bases). This CDR3 spans 12 amino acids. V was clipped by 4 bases and J by 7 bases, with 10 bases between them. Germline V lookup: CDR1 SGHVS, CDR2 FQNEAQ. The CDR3 nucleotides read TGTGCCAGCAGCTCGCAGGGACTTGAAGCTTTCTTT. Its translation is CASSSQGLEAFF.

Only one count was recorded for this clonotype. The chain couples TRBV4-1 to TRBJ2-5; the match to TRBD2 covers 7 bases. This CDR3 is built from 16 residues. Germline values: CDR1 MGHRA, CDR2 YSYEKL. The trim removed 8 bases at V and 1 base at J, leaving 13 bases unmatched. CDR3 in amino acids: CASAGPGGRGQETQYF. The CDR3 DNA sequence: TGCGCCAGCGCGGGCCCGGGGGGACGTGGCCAAGAGACCCAGTACTTC.

The chain is built from TRBV7-9 and TRBJ1-1, with D possibly matching TRBD1 (5 bases). CDR3 length: 13 amino acids. Trimming took 7 bases from V and 11 from J, leaving 20 bases between them. Germline V gives CDR1 SEHNR, CDR2 FQNEAQ (reference sequence). DNA of the CDR3: TGTGCCAGCACCTACAGCGCAGGGTTGCATGCTTTCTTT. Encoded protein: CASTYSAGLHAFF.

This clonotype qualifies as large. The chain couples TRBV10-3 to TRBJ2-3, with TRBD2 matching 7 bases. V lost 4 bases to trimming and J lost 0 bases; unmatched junction nucleotides: 13. The germline V gene encodes CDR1 ENHRY and CDR2 SYGVKD. The CDR3 covers 18 residues. CDR3 amino acids: CAISGASGRWTSTDTQYF. The CDR3 DNA reads TGTGCCATCAGTGGGGCTAGCGGTCGGTGGACTAGCACAGATACGCAGTATTTT.

This chain links TRBV6-1 with TRBJ2-7; D is possibly TRBD1 (6 bases). The germline CDR1 and CDR2 sequences are MNHNS and SASEGT. The CDR3 has 16 residues. Trimming pared 0 bases from V and 1 base from J, leaving 13 bases between. The CDR3 DNA reads TGTGCCAGCAGTGAAGCGGGGGCACAGGGATCCTACGAGCAGTACTTC. It translates to CASSEAGAQGSYEQYF.

This clonotype appeared once. The chain has TRBV6-5 and TRBJ1-6; D not resolved. Germline-derived CDR1 and CDR2 are MNHEY and SVGAGI. The V gene lost 2 bases and the J gene lost 2 bases, with 4 bases spanning the gap. This CDR3 contains 14 residues. CDR3 protein: CASSYQAYNSPLHF. The CDR3 DNA sequence: TGTGCCAGCAGTTACCAAGCCTATAATTCACCCCTCCACTTT.

J is TRBJ2-4 and V is TRBV6-1; 9 bases are shared with TRBD2. Trimming cost V 8 bases and J 0 bases; bases outside gene matches: 11. The CDR3 has 17 amino acids. Germline loops: CDR1 MNHNS, CDR2 SASEGT. The CDR3 nucleotides are TGTGCCAGCTACGAACGAGCGGGGGGCCTAGCCAAAAACATTCAGTACTTC. It codes for CASYERAGGLAKNIQYF.

The chain uses TRBV6-1 and TRBJ2-5, with 10 bases lining up with TRBD2. The germline CDR1 and CDR2 sequences are MNHNS and SASEGT. After removal of 5 bases from V and 2 bases from J, the junction contained 5 bases not matched to a gene. This CDR3 contains 15 residues. The DNA of the CDR3 is TGTGCCAGCAGTATAGCGGGAGGCAGTCAAGAGACCCAGTACTTC. Protein: CASSIAGGSQETQYF.

This chain joins TRBV6-1 and TRBJ1-1; possible D gene TRBD1, 5 bases. Germline CDR1 is MNHNS and CDR2 is SASEGT. This CDR3 is built from 15 residues. V lost 7 bases and J lost 1, with 16 bases in between. The CDR3 reads CASTGTGITNTEAFF. The CDR3 bases are TGTGCCAGCACCGGGACGGGAATTACGAACACTGAAGCTTTCTTT.

By frequency in the sample, this clonotype is large (0.1 to 1%). This chain uses TRBV6-1 with TRBJ1-5, with D possibly being TRBD1 (5 bases). Looked up from germline, CDR1 is MNHNS and CDR2 is SASEGT. The CDR3 consists of 13 residues. Trimming removed 5 bases from V and 5 bases from J, with 10 bases in between. In DNA, the CDR3 is TGTGCCAGCAGTCATGGGGGGGATCAGCCCCAGCATTTT. Protein sequence: CASSHGGDQPQHF.

The rearrangement links TRBV6-1 to TRBJ2-5; D remains unclear. The last part of the DNA fits TRBJ2-7 better; the J call may be wrong. The CDR3 loop spans 11 amino acids. The V gene's germline CDR1 is MNHNS and CDR2 SASEGT. CDR3 nucleotides: TGTGCCAGCAGTAGGGAAAACGAGCAGTACTTC. Its protein is CASSRENEQYF.

The chain combines TRBV4-3 with TRBJ2-5, with 14 bases identical to TRBD2. The CDR3 totals 16 residues. The germline CDR1 and CDR2 sequences are LGHNA and YSLEER. V shed 1 base, J shed 4 bases, and the junction held 2 bases outside the gene matches. The CDR3 here is CASSQGLAGGPETQYF. CDR3 sequence (DNA): TGCGCCAGCAGCCAAGGACTAGCGGGAGGGCCAGAGACCCAGTACTTC.

By share, this clonotype ranks as large (0.1 to 1%). The gene calls are TRBV25-1 and TRBJ2-1; 7 positions match TRBD2. J lost 13 bases, V lost 4 bases, and 10 bases had no gene match. CDR3 size: 13 residues. The germline CDR1 and CDR2 sequences are MGHDK and SYGVNS. CDR3 protein: CASSVFLAEGQFF. In DNA form, the CDR3 reads TGTGCCAGCAGTGTTTTCCTAGCGGAAGGACAGTTCTTC.

The chain employs TRBV7-2 and TRBJ2-1; D possibly corresponds to TRBD2 (6 bases). CDR3 length equals 15 residues. Trimming shortened V by 2 bases and J by 8 bases, and 16 bases separated the two germline ends. Germline values: CDR1 SGHTA, CDR2 FQGNSA. CDR3 region: CASSLLGTPRDEQFF. The DNA of the CDR3 is TGTGCCAGCAGCTTATTGGGGACTCCCAGGGATGAGCAGTTCTTC.

This clonotype has a single count. The CDR3 bases are TGTGCCAGCAACCGGGACATTACTGCAACTAATGAAAAACTGTTTTTT. Translating it yields CASNRDITATNEKLFF. The rearrangement joins TRBV14 to TRBJ1-4; TRBD1 might be the D (6 bases). Per the germline V gene, CDR1 is SGHDN and CDR2 is FVKESK. The V end was cut by 7 bases, the J end by 0 bases, with 15 bases between. CDR3 size: 16 residues.

This chain links TRBV4-2 with TRBJ2-3; 8 bases line up with TRBD2. This CDR3 is 17 amino acids long. CDR1 LGHNA and CDR2 YNFKEQ come from the germline V gene. The V and J ends lost 1 base and 5 bases, in that order; junction bases with no gene match: 11. The CDR3 DNA follows: TGTGCCAGCAGCCAAGCCGCGGGGGGCCTAGCGGGAGATACGCAGTATTTT. Protein sequence: CASSQAAGGLAGDTQYF.

This chain joins TRBV7-3 and TRBJ2-3; 10 bases fit TRBD2. The assigned J gene may be wrong: the sequence end matches TRBJ2-5 better. This CDR3 comprises 17 residues. In germline, CDR1 is SGHTA, CDR2 FQGTGA. The CDR3 nucleotides read TGTGCCAGCAGCCCGACAAAGGTTCTAGCGGGAGTTGAGACCCAGTACTTC. The encoded protein is CASSPTKVLAGVETQYF.